This TCR beta chain was captured by sequencing in a study of T cell repertoires in cytomegalovirus infection. Notes on the study in general: Using cumulative public TCR beta family frequency, the authors identified those who carried CMV together with the relevant HLA.

The CDR3 contains 15 residues. With 3 bases removed from V and 3 bases from J, the gap between germline ends came to 14 bases. Germline assignment: CDR1 SNHLY and CDR2 FYNNEI. One entry per CDR3 protein results from TCRdb running MiXCR on the reads. The sample consists of about 130,000 distinct CDR3 sequences, 8% to 9% of them appearing once. This clonotype was counted a few times. What it recognizes is unknown. This receptor was obtained from a human donor in good health (CMV status not recorded). Some clones in this sample may be carry-over from other donors' samples. Sequencing was done on a sample of PBMCs. The J gene is TRBJ1-1, the V gene TRBV2, with a possible D match to TRBD1 (6 bases). The chain's CDR3 is CASSEGAAYYTEAFF. CDR3 in DNA: TGTGCCAGCAGTGAGGGGGCAGCCTATTACACTGAAGCTTTCTTT. The complete variable domain, with remaining parts taken from reference TRBV2 and TRBJ1-1, reads EPEVTQTPSHQVTQMGQEVILRCVPISNHLYFYWYRQILGQKVEFLVSFYNNEISEKSEIFDDQFSVERPDGSNFTLKIRSTKLEDSAMYFCASSEGAAYYTEAFFGQGTRLTVV.